The clone carrying this T cell receptor (beta chain) was observed a few times. V was pared by 5 bases and J by 3 bases, with 7 bases of the junction left unmatched. CDR1 MNHEY and CDR2 SVGAGI come from the germline V gene. The CDR3 consists of 14 residues. Peripheral blood genomic DNA, not sorted cells or RNA, was the template. TRB rearrangements spanning V, D and J were amplified using mixed TRB-A/B primers. One entry per CDR3 protein results from TCRdb running MiXCR on the multiplex PCR reads. The table includes 7,000 to 10,000 distinct CDR3 sequences, over 40% detected once. The record originates from a study of T cell repertoires in aging, cancer and after chemotherapy.

The chain recombines TRBV6-5 with TRBJ2-7; 7 nucleotides line up with TRBD1. The clonotype was recovered from a human donor with a solid tumor. Material for sequencing was blood. The DNA of the CDR3 is TGTGCCAGCAGTCTCGGACAGGCGATCTACGAGCAGTACTTC. As protein: CASSLGQAIYEQYF.